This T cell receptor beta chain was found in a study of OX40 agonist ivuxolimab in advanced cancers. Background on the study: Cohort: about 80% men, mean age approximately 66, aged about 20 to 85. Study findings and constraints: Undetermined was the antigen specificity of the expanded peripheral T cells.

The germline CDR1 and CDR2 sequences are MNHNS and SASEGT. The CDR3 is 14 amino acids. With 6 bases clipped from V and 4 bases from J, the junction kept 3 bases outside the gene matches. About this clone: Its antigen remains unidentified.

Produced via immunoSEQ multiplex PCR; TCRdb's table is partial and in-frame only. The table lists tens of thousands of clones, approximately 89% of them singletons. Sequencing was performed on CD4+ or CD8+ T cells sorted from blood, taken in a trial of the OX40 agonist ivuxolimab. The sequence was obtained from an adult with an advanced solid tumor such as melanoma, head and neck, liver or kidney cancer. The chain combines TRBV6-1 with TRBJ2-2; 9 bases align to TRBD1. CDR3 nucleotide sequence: TGTGCCAGCAGGGGACAGGGCGGCACCGGGGAGCTGTTTTTT. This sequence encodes CASRGQGGTGELFF.